These 14 T cell receptor beta chains came from one sample sequenced in a study of Graves' ophthalmopathy and Graves' hyperthyroidism. As the template, RNA transcripts were used to amplify TCR beta CDR3 regions. HTBI-primed RT-PCR formed the first round, and a multiplex PCR formed the second. TCRdb re-derived calls from the multiplex PCR reads in MiXCR, one entry per CDR3 protein. Among about 500,000 distinct CDR3 sequences, less than 45% were seen once, and the ten largest hold about 4.6%. Sequencing was carried out using peripheral blood or thyroid tissue (not recorded which). Receptors were obtained from an adult man with Graves' hyperthyroidism.

Comment on this clonotype: A much bigger clone sits one base away, suggesting this may be a read error. The chain carries TRBV6-4 and TRBJ2-7; TRBD2 is a possible D gene (5 bases). Germline loops: CDR1 MRHNA, CDR2 SNTAGT. The CDR3 length is 14 residues. The CDR3 is CASMSGTEDYEQCF. The CDR3, as DNA: TGTGCCAGCATGTCCGGAACAGAAGACTACGAGCAGTGCTTC.

The V and J genes are TRBV12-3 or TRBV12-4 and TRBJ2-5; 9 nucleotides agree with TRBD1. Trimming at V came to 6 bases and at J to 4 bases, leaving 6 bases not matched to a gene. The CDR3 spans 14 residues. CDR3 bases: TGTGCCAGCAGGACCGGGACAGGGTCAGAGACCCAGTACTTC. This translates into CASRTGTGSETQYF.

Many counts were recorded for this clonotype. The gene calls are TRBV5-8 and TRBJ2-7, with 10 bases lining up with TRBD2. CDR3 length: 16 residues. After removal of 0 bases from V and 6 bases from J, the junction contained 9 bases not matched to a gene. The germline V gene encodes CDR1 SGHTS and CDR2 YDEGEE. CDR3 nucleotide sequence: TGTGCCAGCAGCTTGGCTGGGGCTAGCGGGAGAGGCGAGCAGTACTTC. The encoded protein is CASSLAGASGRGEQYF.

The sample holds a few counts of this clonotype. The chain employs TRBV6-6 and TRBJ1-5; D is possibly TRBD1 (6 bases). This CDR3 has 14 residues. Germline V gene lookup returns CDR1 MNHNY and CDR2 SVGAGI (reference sequence). V was trimmed by 2 bases and J by 6 bases, leaving 11 bases between them. The CDR3 loop reads CASSYGRGGQPQHF. The CDR3 coding sequence is TGTGCCAGCAGTTACGGGAGGGGGGGTCAGCCCCAGCATTTT.

The table lists this clonotype with many counts. The CDR3 loop reads CASSQGQIIQETQYF. As DNA, the CDR3 is TGTGCCAGCAGCCAAGGACAGATTATCCAAGAGACCCAGTACTTC. The chain recombines TRBV7-6 with TRBJ2-5; D possibly corresponds to TRBD1 (6 bases). CDR1 is SGHVS, CDR2 FNYEAQ, per germline. The length of the CDR3 is 15 residues. Between the trimmed V and J ends, which lost 5 bases and 1 base, there was a span of 14 bases.

This clonotype was recorded many times. The chain's CDR3 is CSARDAQGLNEKLFF. CDR3 coding DNA: TGCAGTGCTAGAGATGCGCAGGGCCTTAATGAAAAACTGTTTTTT. This sequence joins TRBV20-1 and TRBJ1-4, with D possibly being TRBD1 (5 bases). The CDR3 contains 15 residues. The V end lost 0 bases, the J end lost 4 bases, and 12 bases lay between the germline ends. Germline V gives CDR1 DFQATT, CDR2 SNEGSKA (reference sequence).

This sequence joins TRBV5-1 and TRBJ2-7; 7 nucleotides align to TRBD2. The DNA end favors TRBJ2-1, so the J call may be wrong. The germline V gene encodes CDR1 SGHRS and CDR2 YFSETQ. The CDR3 covers 14 residues. For the CDR3, the DNA is TGCGCCAGCAGCTTGGTTCTAGCGGACAATGAGCAGTTCTTC. Translated, it gives CASSLVLADNEQFF.

This clonotype appeared many times. This chain uses TRBV6-5 with TRBJ2-5, with 9 bases fitting TRBD1. The trim removed 2 bases at V and 3 bases at J, leaving 4 bases unmatched. From germline, CDR1 is MNHEY and CDR2 SVGAGI. CDR3 length: 15 residues. CDR3: CASSYVGTGKETQYF. CDR3 coding DNA: TGTGCCAGCAGTTACGTAGGGACAGGGAAAGAGACCCAGTACTTC.

The chain recombines TRBV6-1 with TRBJ1-2, with 9 bases matching TRBD1. This CDR3 has 12 amino acids. V dropped 5 bases and J dropped 12; count of bases not matched to a gene: 7. Looked up from germline, CDR1 is MNHNS and CDR2 is SASEGT. This CDR3 is CASSYGTGRDTF. As DNA, the CDR3 is TGTGCCAGCAGTTACGGGACAGGGAGGGACACCTTC.

As regards this clonotype: Since a much larger clone is just one base distant, this may be a read error. The chain joins TRBV24-1 to TRBJ2-2, with 7 positions matching TRBD1. Germline lookup yields CDR1 KGHDR and CDR2 SFDVKD. The CDR3 runs to 13 residues. With 9 bases clipped from V and 5 bases from J, the junction kept 5 bases outside the gene matches. In DNA form, the CDR3 reads TGTGCCACCTCTGCAGGGGGAACCGGGGAGCTGTTTTTT. Translation gives CATSAGGTGELFF.

In regard to this clonotype: Given the absence of the conserved phenylalanine or tryptophan at the CDR3 end, a read error is likely. The chain carries TRBV5-4 and TRBJ1-1; D gene uncertain. The germline CDR1 and CDR2 sequences are SGHNT and YYREEE (reference sequence). Trimming took off 1 base at V and 1 base at J, with 5 bases between the two ends. This CDR3 contains 13 residues. The chain's CDR3 is CASSLPGNTEAFL. CDR3 bases: TGTGCCAGCAGCTTGCCAGGGAACACTGAAGCTTTCCTT.

Ten or more counts support this clonotype. The J gene is TRBJ2-7, the V gene TRBV25-1; TRBD2 might be the D (6 bases). This CDR3 has 11 amino acids. Germline assignment: CDR1 MGHDK and CDR2 SYGVNS. Trimming removed 6 bases at V and 4 bases at J, with 7 bases between. The CDR3 loop reads CASREGYEQYF. DNA for the CDR3: TGTGCCAGCAGGGAGGGTTACGAGCAGTACTTC.

Note on this clonotype: The CDR3 carries no conserved terminal phenylalanine or tryptophan, so it likely arises from a read error. The DNA is left out, because the CDR3 cannot be placed on it with certainty; the CDR3 is given as TCRdb lists it. The chain links TRBV12-3 or TRBV12-4 to TRBJ2-7. Ends included, the CDR3 has 8 residues. The CDR3: CASSLYPS.

Ten or more counts support this clonotype. V and J are TRBV20-1 and TRBJ1-3, with 10 bases lining up with TRBD1. CDR1 is DFQATT and CDR2 is SNEGSKA in the germline V gene (reference sequence). J lost 3 bases, V lost 6 bases, and 14 bases had no gene match. This CDR3 is 17 amino acids long. In DNA form, the CDR3 reads TGCAGTGCAGCCCACAAAGACAGGGGGCACCGTGGAAACACCATATATTTT. Its translation: CSAAHKDRGHRGNTIYF.